The rows below give T cell receptor beta chains drawn from one sample of a study of blood T cell repertoires in COVID-19. This table comes from immunoSEQ multiplex PCR, and its TCRdb copy is limited to in-frame clones, with some not included. The table includes 140,000 to 150,000 clones, more than 70% detected once. The source material was peripheral blood. These receptors came from a human donor in a cohort sampled during active COVID-19. Each CDR3 is given with its conserved first and last residue. D genes are given only for firm matches. The listing skips clone size in some rows; elsewhere it reads once, few, many or a size class.

TRBJ1-5	TRBV5-6	NA	NA	TGTGCCAGCAGCTTGTATCCTATGGGCAATCAGCCCCAGCATTTT	CASSLYPMGNQPQHF
TRBJ2-3	TRBV27	NA	TRBD2	TGTGCCAGCACATCTACTAGCGGCCACACAGATACGCAGTATTTT	CASTSTSGHTDTQYF
TRBJ2-2	TRBV11-3	NA	NA	TGTGCCAGCAGCTTATGGGAGGCCGGGGAGCTGTTTTTT	CASSLWEAGELFF
TRBJ2-7	TRBV27	NA	NA	TGTGCCAGCAGTTCCTGGACAGTTATGAACGAGCAGTACTTC	CASSSWTVMNEQYF
TRBJ1-5	TRBV28	NA	NA	TGTGCCAGCAGTTTAATTCAGGAACCGATCCGAAATAGCAATCAGCCCCAGCATTTT	CASSLIQEPIRNSNQPQHF
TRBJ2-1	TRBV5-4	NA	TRBD1	TGTGCCAGCATCCCATTGGGGACAGGGGGCAATGAGCAGTTCTTC	CASIPLGTGGNEQFF
TRBJ1-2	TRBV15	few	TRBD1	TGTGCCACCAGCAGATGGGGCCAGGGGGTGAAAGCCTATGGCTACACCTTC	CATSRWGQGVKAYGYTF
TRBJ2-7	TRBV4-3	NA	NA	TGCGCCAGCAGCCAAGATCCTAGAGGCGAGCAGTACTTC	CASSQDPRGEQYF
TRBJ2-1	TRBV6-2/TRBV6-3	NA	TRBD1	TGTGCCAGCAGTTACGTAGTCGGGTTAGGGACAGTATACAATGAGCAGTTCTTC	CASSYVVGLGTVYNEQFF
TRBJ1-1	TRBV4-3	NA	NA	TGCGCCAGCAGCCCGGCAGGGGATACTGAAGCTTTCTTT	CASSPAGDTEAFF